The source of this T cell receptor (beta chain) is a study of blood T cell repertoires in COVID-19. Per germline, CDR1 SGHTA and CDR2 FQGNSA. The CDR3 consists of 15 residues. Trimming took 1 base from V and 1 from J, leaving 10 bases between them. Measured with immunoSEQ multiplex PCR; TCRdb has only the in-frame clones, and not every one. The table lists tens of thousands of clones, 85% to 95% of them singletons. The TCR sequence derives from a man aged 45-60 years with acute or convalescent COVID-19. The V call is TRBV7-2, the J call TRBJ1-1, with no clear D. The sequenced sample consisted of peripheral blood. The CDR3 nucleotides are TGTGCCAGCAGCTTAGATCGGGGTTCGAACACTGAAGCTTTCTTT. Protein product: CASSLDRGSNTEAFF.